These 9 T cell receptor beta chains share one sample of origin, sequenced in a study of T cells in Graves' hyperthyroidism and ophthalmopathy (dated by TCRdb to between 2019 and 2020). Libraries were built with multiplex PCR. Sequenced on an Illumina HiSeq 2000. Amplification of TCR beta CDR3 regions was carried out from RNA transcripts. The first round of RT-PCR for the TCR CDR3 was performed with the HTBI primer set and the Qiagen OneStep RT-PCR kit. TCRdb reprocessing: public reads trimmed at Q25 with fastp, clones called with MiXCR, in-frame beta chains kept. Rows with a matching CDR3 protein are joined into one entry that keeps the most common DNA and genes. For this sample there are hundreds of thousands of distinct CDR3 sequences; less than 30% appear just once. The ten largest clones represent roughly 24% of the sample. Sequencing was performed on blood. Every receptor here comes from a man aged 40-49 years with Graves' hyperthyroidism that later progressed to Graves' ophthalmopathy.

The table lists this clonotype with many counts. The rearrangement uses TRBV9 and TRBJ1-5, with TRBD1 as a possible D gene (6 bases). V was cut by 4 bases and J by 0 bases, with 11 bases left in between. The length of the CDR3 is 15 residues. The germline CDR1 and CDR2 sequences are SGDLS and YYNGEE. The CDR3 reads CASSRETGSNQPQHF. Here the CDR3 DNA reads TGTGCCAGCAGCCGCGAGACAGGTAGCAATCAGCCCCAGCATTTT.

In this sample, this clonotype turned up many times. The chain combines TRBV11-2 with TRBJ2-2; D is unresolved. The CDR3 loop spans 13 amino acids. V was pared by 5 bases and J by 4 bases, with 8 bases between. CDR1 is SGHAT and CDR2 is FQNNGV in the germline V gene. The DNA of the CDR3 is TGTGCCAGCAGCCCCGCCACCACCGGGGAGCTGTTTTTT. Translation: CASSPATTGELFF.

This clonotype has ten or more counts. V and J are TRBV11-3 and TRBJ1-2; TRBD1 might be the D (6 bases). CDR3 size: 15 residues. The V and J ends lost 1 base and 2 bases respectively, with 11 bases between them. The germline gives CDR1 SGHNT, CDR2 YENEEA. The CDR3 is CASSLGPQGNYGYTF. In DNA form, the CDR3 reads TGTGCCAGCAGCTTAGGACCGCAGGGGAACTATGGCTACACCTTC.

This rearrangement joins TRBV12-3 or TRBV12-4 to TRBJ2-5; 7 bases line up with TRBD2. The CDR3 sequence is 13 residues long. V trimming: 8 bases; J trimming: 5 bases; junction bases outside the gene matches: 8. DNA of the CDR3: TGTGCCAGCGGGCTGGGGGGAGGGGAGACCCAGTACTTC. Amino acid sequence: CASGLGGGETQYF.

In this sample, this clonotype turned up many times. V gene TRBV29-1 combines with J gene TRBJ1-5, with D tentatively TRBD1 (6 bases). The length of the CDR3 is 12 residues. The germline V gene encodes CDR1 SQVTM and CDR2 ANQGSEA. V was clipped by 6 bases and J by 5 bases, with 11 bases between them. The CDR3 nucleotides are TGCAGCGTCCGGACAGCCGATCAGCCCCAGCATTTT. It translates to CSVRTADQPQHF. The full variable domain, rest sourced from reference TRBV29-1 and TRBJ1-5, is SAVISQKPSRDICQRGTSLTIQCQVDSQVTMMFWYRQQPGQSLTLIATANQGSEATYESGFVIDKFPISRPNLTFSTLTVSNMSPEDSSIYLCSVRTADQPQHFGDGTRLSIL.

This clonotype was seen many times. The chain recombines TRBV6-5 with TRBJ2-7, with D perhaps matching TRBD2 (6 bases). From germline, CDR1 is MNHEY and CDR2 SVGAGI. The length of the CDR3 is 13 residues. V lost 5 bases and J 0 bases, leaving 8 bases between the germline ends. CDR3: CASSPGGSYEQYF. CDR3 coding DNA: TGTGCCAGCAGTCCCGGGGGCTCCTACGAGCAGTACTTC.

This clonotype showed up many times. DNA of the CDR3: TGTGCCATCACCTCGGACAGGGGGACCTACGAGCAGTACTTC. This sequence encodes CAITSDRGTYEQYF. The chain is built from TRBV10-3 and TRBJ2-7, with TRBD1 identical over 10 bases. J gave up 2 bases and V 7 bases, and 5 bases lay outside the gene matches. The CDR3 length is 14 residues. From germline, CDR1 is ENHRY and CDR2 SYGVKD.

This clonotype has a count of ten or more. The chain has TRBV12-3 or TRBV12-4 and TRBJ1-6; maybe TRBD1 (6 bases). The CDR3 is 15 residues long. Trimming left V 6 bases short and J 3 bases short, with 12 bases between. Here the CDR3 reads CASRSRQDYNSPLHF. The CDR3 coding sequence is TGTGCCAGCAGGTCTCGACAGGACTATAATTCACCCCTCCACTTT.

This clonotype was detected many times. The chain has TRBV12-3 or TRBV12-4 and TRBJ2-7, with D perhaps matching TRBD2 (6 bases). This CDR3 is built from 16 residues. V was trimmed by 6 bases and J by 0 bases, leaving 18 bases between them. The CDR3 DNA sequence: TGTGCCAGCAGCCGGACGCTAGCGCTGAACTCCTACGAGCAGTACTTC. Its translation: CASSRTLALNSYEQYF.